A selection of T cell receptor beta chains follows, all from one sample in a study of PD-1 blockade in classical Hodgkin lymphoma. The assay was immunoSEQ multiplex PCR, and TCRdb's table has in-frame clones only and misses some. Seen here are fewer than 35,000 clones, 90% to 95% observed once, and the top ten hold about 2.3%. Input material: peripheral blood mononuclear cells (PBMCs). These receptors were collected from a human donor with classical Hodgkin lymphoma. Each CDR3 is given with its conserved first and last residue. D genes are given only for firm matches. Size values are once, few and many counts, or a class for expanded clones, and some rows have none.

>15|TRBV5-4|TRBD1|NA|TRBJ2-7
CASSPEPGQGFEQYF
TGTGCCAGCAGCCCGGAGCCGGGACAGGGATTCGAGCAGTACTTC
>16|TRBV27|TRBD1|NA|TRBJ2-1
CASSETGTGVINEQFF
TGTGCCAGCAGCGAGACCGGGACAGGGGTTATCAATGAGCAGTTCTTC
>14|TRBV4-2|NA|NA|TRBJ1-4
CASSQGTTGEKLFF
TGTGCCAGCAGCCAAGGGACAACGGGGGAAAAACTGTTTTTT
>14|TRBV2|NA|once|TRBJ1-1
CASSAKGLNTEAFF
TGTGCCAGCAGTGCAAAGGGTTTGAACACTGAAGCTTTCTTT
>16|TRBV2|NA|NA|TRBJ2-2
CASSSYLGVRTGELFF
TGTGCCAGCAGTTCGTACCTCGGGGTTCGGACCGGGGAGCTGTTTTTT
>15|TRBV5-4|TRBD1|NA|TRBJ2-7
CASSHAGQGRDEQYF
TGTGCCAGCAGCCACGCCGGACAGGGGCGTGATGAGCAGTACTTC
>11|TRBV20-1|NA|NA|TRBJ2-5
CSRKALETQYF
TGCAGTCGAAAGGCCTTGGAGACCCAGTACTTC
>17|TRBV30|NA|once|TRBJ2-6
CAWSPEGYLSGANVLTF
TGTGCCTGGAGCCCGGAGGGGTACCTCTCTGGGGCCAACGTCCTGACTTTC
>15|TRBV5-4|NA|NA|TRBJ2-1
CASSVGLSAYNEQFF
TGTGCCAGCAGCGTGGGACTTTCGGCCTACAATGAGCAGTTCTTC
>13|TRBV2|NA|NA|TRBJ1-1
CASRAEVRTEAFF
TGTGCCAGCAGGGCTGAGGTTAGGACTGAAGCTTTCTTT
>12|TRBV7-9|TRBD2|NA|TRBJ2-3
CASSASGDTQYF
TGTGCCAGCAGCGCTAGCGGAGATACGCAGTATTTT
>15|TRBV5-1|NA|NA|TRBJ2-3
CASSLANVGTDTQYF
TGCGCCAGCAGCTTGGCTAACGTCGGCACAGATACGCAGTATTTT
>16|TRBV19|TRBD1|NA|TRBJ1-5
CASSIVGTGGYQPQHF
TGTGCCAGTAGTATTGTAGGGACAGGGGGGTATCAGCCCCAGCATTTT
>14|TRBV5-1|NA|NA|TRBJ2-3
CASSSDRWTDTQYF
TGCGCCAGCAGCAGTGACAGGTGGACAGATACGCAGTATTTT
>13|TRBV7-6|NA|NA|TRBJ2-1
CASSLAWVAKQFF
TGTGCCAGCAGCTTAGCGTGGGTAGCGAAGCAGTTCTTC
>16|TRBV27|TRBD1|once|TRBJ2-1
CASSSHGQGSYNEQFF
TGTGCCAGCAGTTCTCACGGACAGGGCTCCTACAATGAGCAGTTCTTC
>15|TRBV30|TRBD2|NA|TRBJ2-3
CAWSRLAGVADTQYF
TGTGCCTGGAGTAGACTAGCGGGAGTGGCAGATACGCAGTATTTT
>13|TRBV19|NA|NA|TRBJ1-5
CASTGGRNQPQHF
TGTGCCAGTACTGGGGGACGCAATCAGCCCCAGCATTTT